This T cell receptor beta chain was obtained from a study of T cells after yellow fever vaccination. Study-wide results and limits: Detected again after the booster were most primary-vaccination clones, at 96% CD4 and nearly 90% CD8.

MiXCR, run by TCRdb on the 5' RACE reads, gives a single entry per CDR3 protein. The table lists some 250,000 distinct CDR3 sequences, 6.5% to 8.5% of them singletons, with 0.65% to 0.9% in the top ten. This CDR3 region has 14 residues. V trimming: 4 bases; J trimming: 4 bases; junction bases outside the gene matches: 6. Germline V gene data show CDR1 as LGHDT and CDR2 as YNNKEL (reference sequence). This clonotype was counted ten times or more. Its matching antigen is unknown. The material sequenced was CD4+ T cells sorted from PBMCs, taken 15 days after the yellow fever booster vaccination. V gene TRBV3-1 combines with J gene TRBJ1-1; 7 nucleotides agree with TRBD1. This TCR was recovered from a man aged 30 to 39 who received the YFV17D yellow fever vaccine. CDR3: CASSPGGGGTEAFF. In nucleotides, the CDR3 is TGTGCCAGCAGCCCAGGGGGGGGAGGCACTGAAGCTTTCTTT.